A single sample is the source of the 10 T cell receptor beta chains below, sequenced in a study of blood T cell repertoires in COVID-19. Produced via immunoSEQ multiplex PCR; TCRdb's table is partial and in-frame only. The sample lists roughly 500,000 clones; about 88% were seen once. Sequenced: PBMCs or T cells enriched from blood (not recorded which). The source of these receptors is a woman aged 60-75 years who had recovered from COVID-19.

The chain is built from TRBV5-1 and TRBJ2-1; a weak D match, TRBD1 (6 bases). Germline V gene data show CDR1 as SGHRS and CDR2 as YFSETQ. This CDR3 is 17 amino acids long. V was trimmed by 1 base and J by 0 bases, leaving 14 bases between them. CDR3 DNA sequence: TGCGCCAGCAGCTTGCAGCAGGGGACGAGCTCCTACAATGAGCAGTTCTTC. This encodes CASSLQQGTSSYNEQFF. The whole variable domain, remainder taken from reference TRBV5-1 and TRBJ2-1, is KAGVTQTPRYLIKTRGQQVTLSCSPISGHRSVSWYQQTPGQGLQFLFEYFSETQRNKGNFPGRFSGRQFSNSRSEMNVSTLELGDSALYLCASSLQQGTSSYNEQFFGPGTRLTVL.

This clone was seen a single time. This chain uses TRBV2 with TRBJ1-6; D is undetermined. Deletions cut 7 bases from V and 0 bases from J, with 13 bases between. CDR3 length: 16 amino acids. Germline lookup yields CDR1 SNHLY and CDR2 FYNNEI. CDR3 nucleotides: TGTGCCAGCACGGGGAAAGGGAGCTCCTATAATTCACCCCTCCACTTT. Amino acids: CASTGKGSSYNSPLHF.

The chain links TRBV19 to TRBJ1-5; TRBD1 aligns across 8 bases. The J segment lost 4 bases and the V segment lost 7 bases, leaving 9 bases of the junction unmatched. The CDR3 has 15 amino acids. The germline V gene has CDR1 LNHDA and CDR2 SQIVND (reference sequence). DNA for the CDR3: TGTGCCAGTACCACTGGACAGGGCCCTAATCAGCCCCAGCATTTT. Translation gives CASTTGQGPNQPQHF.

This chain uses TRBV15 with TRBJ1-2; possibly TRBD1 for D (5 bases). The CDR3 is 13 amino acids. The germline V gene encodes CDR1 LNHNV and CDR2 YYDKDF (reference sequence). V was pared by 3 bases and J by 6 bases, with 11 bases between. CDR3: CATSSSGWNGYTF. In DNA form, the CDR3 reads TGTGCCACCAGCAGCTCAGGGTGGAATGGCTACACCTTC.

This clone occurred once. The chain uses TRBV5-1 and TRBJ2-3; D unclear. V gave up 0 bases and J gave up 2 bases, with 4 bases separating them. Germline V gene sequence: CDR1 SGHRS, CDR2 YFSETQ. The CDR3 contains 13 residues. This chain's CDR3 is CASSLDFTDTQYF. DNA of the CDR3: TGCGCCAGCAGCTTGGACTTCACAGATACGCAGTATTTT.

The CDR3 DNA reads as TGTGCCAGCAGCCCAGGGGTAGTATCCTACGAGCAGTACTTC. As protein: CASSPGVVSYEQYF. V gene TRBV7-8 combines with J gene TRBJ2-7, with a possible D match to TRBD1 (6 bases). V was shortened by 5 bases and J by 1 base, with 12 bases between the two germline ends. The germline V gene encodes CDR1 SGHVS and CDR2 FQNEAQ. The CDR3 has 14 amino acids.

The chain joins TRBV10-3 to TRBJ1-1, with D hard to call. The CDR3 is made up of 15 amino acids. The V gene's germline CDR1 is ENHRY and CDR2 SYGVKD. V was pared by 7 bases and J by 1 base, with 16 bases between. CDR3 sequence (DNA): TGTGCCATCACCCCGGGAGGAGGGAGGAACACTGAAGCTTTCTTT. Residues: CAITPGGGRNTEAFF.

Here the CDR3 reads CASSLRPGYKETQYF. CDR3 nucleotides: TGTGCCAGCAGCTTACGTCCAGGGTACAAAGAGACCCAGTACTTC. The chain recombines TRBV11-2 with TRBJ2-5, with D possibly being TRBD1 (5 bases). The CDR3 length is 15 residues. In germline, CDR1 is SGHAT, CDR2 FQNNGV. With 2 bases removed from V and 3 bases from J, the gap between germline ends came to 13 bases.

This CDR3 is CAWSVHRGAYGYTF. The DNA for the CDR3 is TGTGCCTGGAGTGTACACAGGGGCGCCTATGGCTACACCTTC. V is TRBV30 and J is TRBJ1-2; 7 nucleotides line up with TRBD1. Germline CDR1 reads GTSNPN; CDR2 reads SVGIG (reference sequence). The CDR3 consists of 14 residues. Trimming at V came to 0 bases and at J to 4 bases, leaving 5 bases not matched to a gene.

This clone was seen just once. The V call is TRBV3-1 (or the pseudogene TRBV3-2), the J call TRBJ2-5; D remains unclear. The germline gives CDR1 LGHDT, CDR2 YNNKEL (reference sequence). This CDR3 is 12 amino acids long. V was cut by 4 bases and J by 3 bases, with 6 bases left in between. In DNA form, the CDR3 reads TGTGCCAGCAGCCTCCTAAAAGAGACCCAGTACTTC. The encoded protein is CASSLLKETQYF.